These 24 T cell receptor beta chains were all obtained from the same sample, sequenced in a study of radiotherapy plus CTLA-4 blockade in lung cancer. Here immunoSEQ multiplex PCR was the method, and the copy in TCRdb shows in-frame clones only, minus some. This sample has tens of thousands of clones; approximately 80% occur once, and the top ten carry around 7.5%. The input for sequencing was peripheral blood, taken from a patient treated with radiotherapy plus ipilimumab. The receptors originated from a human donor with non-small cell lung cancer who had stable disease on radiotherapy plus ipilimumab.

This clone showed up just once. This chain connects TRBV6-6 to TRBJ1-5; maybe TRBD1 (5 bases). The V end lost 11 bases, the J end lost 2 bases, and 13 bases lay between the germline ends. This CDR3 has 13 residues. CDR1 and CDR2 (germline): MNHNY, SVGAGI (reference sequence). CDR3 loop: CAHAGGGNQPQHF. CDR3 sequence (DNA): TGTGCCCACGCGGGGGGTGGCAATCAGCCCCAGCATTTT.

This clone was found once. The chain links TRBV27 to TRBJ1-2, with D uncertain. CDR3 length: 15 residues. The germline CDR1 and CDR2 sequences are MNHEY and SMNVEV (reference sequence). Trimming shortened V by 3 bases and J by 6 bases, and 17 bases separated the two germline ends. The CDR3 loop reads CASSFGYLMADGYTF. CDR3 nucleotide sequence: TGTGCCAGCAGTTTTGGGTACCTTATGGCGGATGGCTACACCTTC.

This chain uses TRBV5-1 with TRBJ2-3, with no clear D. CDR3 size: 15 residues. The germline V gene has CDR1 SGHRS and CDR2 YFSETQ. The ends were cut back, 0 bases at V and 1 base at J, with 9 bases in the middle. CDR3 amino acids: CASSLAGVGTDTQYF. The DNA of the CDR3 is TGCGCCAGCAGCTTGGCCGGAGTGGGCACAGATACGCAGTATTTT.

V is TRBV28 and J is TRBJ1-5; TRBD1 is a possible D gene (5 bases). This CDR3 is built from 14 residues. In germline, CDR1 is MDHEN, CDR2 SYDVKM. Trimming removed 10 bases from V and 0 bases from J, with 13 bases in between. For the CDR3, the DNA is TGTGCCACGCGGCGGGGGTCTAGCAATCAGCCCCAGCATTTT. It is translated as CATRRGSSNQPQHF.

The CDR3 DNA sequence: TGTGCCAGCCGGGAAGGGCCTAGTGGCTACACCTTC. Its protein product is CASREGPSGYTF. V gene TRBV27 combines with J gene TRBJ1-2, with no clear D. The CDR3 length is 12 residues. Trimming took off 8 bases at V and 7 bases at J, with 14 bases between the two ends. Germline values: CDR1 MNHEY, CDR2 SMNVEV (reference sequence).

The table lists this clone with a few counts. The chain joins TRBV5-1 to TRBJ1-4; the D gene is possibly TRBD1 (5 bases). The germline CDR1 and CDR2 sequences are SGHRS and YFSETQ. The CDR3 loop spans 14 amino acids. V lost 4 bases and J lost 4, with 11 bases in between. The CDR3 here is CASSTGRDNEKLFF. The CDR3 bases are TGCGCCAGCAGCACGGGACGGGATAATGAAAAACTGTTTTTT.

V and J are TRBV5-1 and TRBJ1-1; no clear D. The CDR3 totals 15 residues. Germline CDR1 reads SGHRS; CDR2 reads YFSETQ. The V gene lost 0 bases and the J gene lost 0 bases, with 9 bases spanning the gap. The CDR3, as DNA: TGCGCCAGCAGCTTGGACGGAGTGATGAACACTGAAGCTTTCTTT. Translation: CASSLDGVMNTEAFF.

V is TRBV10-3 and J is TRBJ2-7; D could derive from TRBD1 or TRBD2 (7 bases each). Looked up from germline, CDR1 is ENHRY and CDR2 is SYGVKD. CDR3 size: 14 residues. Between the trimmed V and J ends, which lost 2 bases and 3 bases, there was a span of 11 bases. The CDR3 sequence is CAISERGDSYEQYF. DNA of the CDR3: TGTGCCATCAGTGAGCGGGGGGACAGCTACGAGCAGTACTTC.

The chain has TRBV27 and TRBJ2-2, with D perhaps TRBD2 (5 bases). Looked up from germline, CDR1 is MNHEY and CDR2 is SMNVEV (reference sequence). The CDR3 is made up of 13 amino acids. The V end was cut by 9 bases, the J end by 7 bases, with 15 bases between. The CDR3 DNA reads TGTGCCAGTTCTATTGGACTGGGCGGGGAGCTGTTTTTT. Translated, it gives CASSIGLGGELFF.

V gene TRBV5-4 combines with J gene TRBJ2-4; the D call may be TRBD1 or TRBD2 (5 bases each). This CDR3 comprises 16 residues. Between the trimmed V and J ends, which lost 4 bases and 0 bases, there was a span of 14 bases. In germline, CDR1 is SGHNT, CDR2 YYREEE (reference sequence). This CDR3 reads CASSAEGTLAKNIQYF. In nucleotides, the CDR3 is TGTGCCAGCAGCGCCGAGGGGACCCTAGCCAAAAACATTCAGTACTTC.

The CDR3 nucleotides read TGTGCCAGCAGTGAATCAGGTGGGGCCAACGTCCTGACTTTC. Its protein product is CASSESGGANVLTF. V and J are TRBV6-4 and TRBJ2-6; D not certain. The CDR3 spans 14 residues. V was pared by 3 bases and J by 3 bases, with 6 bases between. Germline CDR1 reads MRHNA; CDR2 reads SNTAGT.

V and J are TRBV14 and TRBJ2-7, with TRBD1 matching 7 bases. V lost 4 bases and J lost 0; bases outside the gene matches: 15. The germline V gene has CDR1 SGHDN and CDR2 FVKESK. The CDR3 has 18 residues. The chain's CDR3 is CASSLSPKTGWDSYEQYF. CDR3 DNA sequence: TGTGCCAGCAGCCTCTCACCGAAGACAGGGTGGGACTCCTACGAGCAGTACTTC.

The chain uses TRBV14 and TRBJ1-4; D is unclear. The CDR3 runs 17 residues. Trimming took off 0 bases at V and 0 bases at J, with 11 bases between the two ends. CDR1 is SGHDN, CDR2 FVKESK, per germline. The CDR3 region has the DNA TGTGCCAGCAGCCAAGATTTTAGTTTTGCAACTAATGAAAAACTGTTTTTT. This codes for CASSQDFSFATNEKLFF.

This clone was picked up a small number of times. The chain uses TRBV6-1 and TRBJ1-6, with D perhaps TRBD1 (5 bases). CDR1 and CDR2 (germline): MNHNS, SASEGT. Trimming shortened V by 3 bases and J by 6 bases, and 9 bases separated the two germline ends. CDR3 length equals 14 residues. The CDR3 nucleotides read TGTGCCAGCAGTGACAGGCAGGGTAATTCACCCCTCCACTTT. It is translated as CASSDRQGNSPLHF.

This clone appeared a single time. This chain uses TRBV5-1 with TRBJ2-3; 9 positions match TRBD2. Germline-derived CDR1 and CDR2 are SGHRS and YFSETQ. CDR3 size: 17 residues. V lost 0 bases to trimming and J lost 4 bases; unmatched junction nucleotides: 9. The CDR3 coding sequence is TGCGCCAGCAGCTTGGTGAATAGCGGGGGTCGAGCAGATACGCAGTATTTT. This codes for CASSLVNSGGRADTQYF.

This chain links TRBV12-2 with TRBJ1-5. TRBV12-2 constitutes a pseudogene. The CDR3 consists of 11 residues. CDR3 bases: TGTGCAAGTCGCTTTAATCAGCCCCAGCATTTT. Protein product: CASRFNQPQHF.

This rearrangement joins TRBV25-1 to TRBJ2-7, with 8 bases matching TRBD1. After removal of 0 bases from V and 7 bases from J, the junction contained 14 bases not matched to a gene. CDR3 length: 17 amino acids. Germline V gives CDR1 MGHDK, CDR2 SYGVNS. CDR3 in amino acids: CASSEYPDGTGATEQYF. CDR3 nucleotide sequence: TGTGCCAGCAGTGAATATCCGGATGGGACAGGAGCTACGGAGCAGTACTTC.

V is TRBV9 and J is TRBJ2-3; TRBD1 agrees at 10 bases. CDR3 size: 15 residues. V shed 0 bases, J shed 3 bases, and the junction held 1 base outside the gene matches. In germline, CDR1 is SGDLS, CDR2 YYNGEE. The CDR3 protein is CASSVGQGATDTQYF. The CDR3 DNA reads TGTGCCAGCAGCGTAGGACAGGGGGCTACAGATACGCAGTATTTT.

The V call is TRBV10-3, the J call TRBJ1-2; a weak D match, TRBD1 (5 bases). V dropped 4 bases and J dropped 7 bases, with 22 bases sitting between them. The CDR3 runs 16 residues. CDR1 is ENHRY and CDR2 is SYGVKD in the germline V gene. The CDR3 nucleotides read TGTGCCATCAGTGGACCCCCCCGCAGGGCGATTCGTGGCTACACCTTC. Amino acids: CAISGPPRRAIRGYTF.

The chain recombines TRBV6-6 with TRBJ1-2, with no clear D. The CDR3 totals 13 residues. Germline V gene lookup returns CDR1 MNHNY and CDR2 SVGAGI (reference sequence). The V end lost 0 bases, the J end lost 4 bases, and 6 bases lay between the germline ends. CDR3 in amino acids: CASSYSPSYGYTF. The CDR3, as DNA: TGTGCCAGCAGTTACTCACCCAGCTATGGCTACACCTTC.

This chain links TRBV29-1 with TRBJ2-7; D perhaps matches TRBD1 (6 bases). CDR1 SQVTM and CDR2 ANQGSEA come from the germline V gene. Trimming took off 0 bases at V and 2 bases at J, with 20 bases between the two ends. The CDR3 contains 17 residues. The CDR3 protein is CSVEDQSATGPTYEQYF. CDR3 in DNA: TGCAGCGTTGAAGATCAATCAGCGACAGGTCCCACCTACGAGCAGTACTTC.

This chain joins TRBV6-6 and TRBJ2-1; D is possibly TRBD1 (5 bases). V was shortened by 0 bases and J by 10 bases, with 10 bases between the two germline ends. Per the germline V gene, CDR1 is MNHNY and CDR2 is SVGAGI (reference sequence). The CDR3 runs to 13 residues. CDR3 sequence: CASSYSQKGEQFF. CDR3 bases: TGTGCCAGCAGTTACTCTCAGAAGGGGGAGCAGTTCTTC.

This rearrangement joins TRBV2 to TRBJ1-5, with TRBD1 matching over 9 bases. CDR3 size: 18 residues. Per the germline V gene, CDR1 is SNHLY and CDR2 is FYNNEI. The junction had 11 bases not matched to a gene; V was cut back by 5 bases and J by 0 bases. CDR3 residues: CASSPPGQGSYSNQPQHF. The CDR3 bases are TGTGCCAGCAGTCCACCGGGACAGGGCTCGTATAGCAATCAGCCCCAGCATTTT.

This clone has just a few counts. The chain has TRBV6-1 and TRBJ1-1, with a weak D call TRBD1 (5 bases). Germline loops: CDR1 MNHNS, CDR2 SASEGT. Trimming took off 3 bases at V and 0 bases at J, with 8 bases between the two ends. This CDR3 comprises 14 residues. The chain's CDR3 is CASSEWGLNTEAFF. CDR3 nucleotides: TGTGCCAGCAGTGAGTGGGGCCTGAACACTGAAGCTTTCTTT.